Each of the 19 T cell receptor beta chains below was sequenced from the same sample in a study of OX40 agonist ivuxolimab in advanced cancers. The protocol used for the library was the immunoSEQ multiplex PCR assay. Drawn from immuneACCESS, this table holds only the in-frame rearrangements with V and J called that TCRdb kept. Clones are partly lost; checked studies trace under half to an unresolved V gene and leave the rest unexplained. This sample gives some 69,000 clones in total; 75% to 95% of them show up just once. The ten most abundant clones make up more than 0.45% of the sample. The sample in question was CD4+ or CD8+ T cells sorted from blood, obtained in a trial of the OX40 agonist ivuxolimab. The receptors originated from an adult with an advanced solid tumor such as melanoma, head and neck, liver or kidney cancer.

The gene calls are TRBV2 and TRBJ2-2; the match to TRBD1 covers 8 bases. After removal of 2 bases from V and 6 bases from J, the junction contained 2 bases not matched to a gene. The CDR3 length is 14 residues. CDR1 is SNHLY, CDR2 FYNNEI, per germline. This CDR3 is CASSESRGPGELFF. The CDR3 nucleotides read TGTGCCAGCAGTGAATCCAGGGGGCCCGGGGAGCTGTTTTTT.

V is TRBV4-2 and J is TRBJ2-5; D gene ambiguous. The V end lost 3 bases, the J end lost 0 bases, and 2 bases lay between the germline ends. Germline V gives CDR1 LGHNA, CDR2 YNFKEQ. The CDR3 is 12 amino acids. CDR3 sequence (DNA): TGTGCCAGCAGCCAGAACCAAGAGACCCAGTACTTC. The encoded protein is CASSQNQETQYF.

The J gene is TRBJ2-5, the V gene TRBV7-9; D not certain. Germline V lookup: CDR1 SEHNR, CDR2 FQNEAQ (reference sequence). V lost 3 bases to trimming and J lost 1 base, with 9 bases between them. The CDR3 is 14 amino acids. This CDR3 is CASSFVPSQETQYF. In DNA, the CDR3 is TGTGCCAGCAGCTTCGTGCCGAGCCAAGAGACCCAGTACTTC.

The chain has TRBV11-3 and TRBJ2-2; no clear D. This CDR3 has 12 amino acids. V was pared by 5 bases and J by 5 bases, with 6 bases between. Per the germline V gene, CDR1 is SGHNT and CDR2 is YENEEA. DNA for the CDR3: TGTGCCAGCAGCGTGGGGACCGGGGAGCTGTTTTTT. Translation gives CASSVGTGELFF.

In DNA form, the CDR3 reads TGTGCCAGCAGTGGGGACACAGGGTCGGATGGCTACACCTTC. As protein: CASSGDTGSDGYTF. The V gene is TRBV6-1, the J gene TRBJ1-2, with D perhaps TRBD1 (6 bases). The V gene's germline CDR1 is MNHNS and CDR2 SASEGT. The CDR3 spans 14 residues. V was clipped by 4 bases and J by 6 bases, with 15 bases between them.

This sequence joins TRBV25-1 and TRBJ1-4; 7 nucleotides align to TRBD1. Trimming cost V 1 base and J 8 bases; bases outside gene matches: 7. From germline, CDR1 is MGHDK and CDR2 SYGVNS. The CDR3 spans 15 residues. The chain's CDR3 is CASSESQGRLEKLFF. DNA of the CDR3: TGTGCCAGCAGTGAATCACAGGGGCGTTTGGAAAAACTGTTTTTT.

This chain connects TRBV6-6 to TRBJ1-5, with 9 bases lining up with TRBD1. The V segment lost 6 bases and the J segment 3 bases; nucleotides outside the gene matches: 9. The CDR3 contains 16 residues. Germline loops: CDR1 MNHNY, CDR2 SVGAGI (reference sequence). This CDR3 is CASSRTGTGFNQPQHF. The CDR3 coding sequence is TGTGCCAGCAGCCGTACCGGGACAGGGTTCAATCAGCCCCAGCATTTT.

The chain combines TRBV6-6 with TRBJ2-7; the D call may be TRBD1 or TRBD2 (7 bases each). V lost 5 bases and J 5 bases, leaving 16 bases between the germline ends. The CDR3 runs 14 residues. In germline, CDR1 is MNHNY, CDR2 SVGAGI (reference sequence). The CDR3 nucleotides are TGTGCCAGCAGTAACCAGGGGGGGGACCACGAGCAGTACTTC. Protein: CASSNQGGDHEQYF.

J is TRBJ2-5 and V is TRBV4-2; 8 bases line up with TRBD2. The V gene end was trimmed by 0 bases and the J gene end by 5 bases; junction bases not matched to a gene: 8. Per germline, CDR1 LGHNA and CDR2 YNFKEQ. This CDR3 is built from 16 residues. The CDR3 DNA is TGTGCCAGCAGCCAAGAAATTGGGACTAGTGCGGAGACCCAGTACTTC. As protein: CASSQEIGTSAETQYF.

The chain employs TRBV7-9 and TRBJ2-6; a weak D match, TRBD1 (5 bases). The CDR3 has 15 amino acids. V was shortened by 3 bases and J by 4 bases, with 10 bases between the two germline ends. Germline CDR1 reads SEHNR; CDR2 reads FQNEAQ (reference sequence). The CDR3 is CASSFVGVGANVLTF. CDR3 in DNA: TGTGCCAGCAGCTTTGTAGGGGTCGGGGCCAACGTCCTGACTTTC.

As DNA, the CDR3 is TGTGCCAGTAGTCCGAGGGACATTATCACCGGGGAGCTGTTTTTT. This sequence encodes CASSPRDIITGELFF. J is TRBJ2-2 and V is TRBV19, with a weak D call TRBD1 (6 bases). Germline assignment: CDR1 LNHDA and CDR2 SQIVND (reference sequence). The length of the CDR3 is 15 residues. The ends were cut back, 5 bases at V and 4 bases at J, with 14 bases in the middle.

CDR3 protein: CASSPKLAATDTQYF. The CDR3 bases are TGTGCCAGCAGCCCCAAGCTAGCGGCCACAGATACGCAGTATTTT. The V and J genes are TRBV7-3 and TRBJ2-3, with 7 bases lining up with TRBD2. V was pared by 5 bases and J by 2 bases, with 7 bases of the junction left unmatched. CDR3 length: 15 amino acids. CDR1 and CDR2 from the germline V gene are SGHTA and FQGTGA.

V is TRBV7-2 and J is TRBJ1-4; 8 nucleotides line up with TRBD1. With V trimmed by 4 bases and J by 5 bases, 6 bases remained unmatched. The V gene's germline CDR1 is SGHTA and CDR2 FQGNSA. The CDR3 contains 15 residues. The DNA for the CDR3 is TGTGCCAGCAGCTACCGGACAGGGCAAAATGAAAAACTGTTTTTT. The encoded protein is CASSYRTGQNEKLFF. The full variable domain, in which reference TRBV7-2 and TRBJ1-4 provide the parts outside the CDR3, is GAGVSQSPSNKVTEKGKDVELRCDPISGHTALYWYRQSLGQGLEFLIYFQGNSAPDKSGLPSDRFSAERTGGSVSTLTIQRTQQEDSAVYLCASSYRTGQNEKLFFGSGTQLSVL.

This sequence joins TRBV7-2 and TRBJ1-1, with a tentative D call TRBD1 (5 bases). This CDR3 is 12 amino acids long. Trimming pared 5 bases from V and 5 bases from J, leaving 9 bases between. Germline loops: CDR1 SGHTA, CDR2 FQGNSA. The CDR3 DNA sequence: TGTGCCAGCAGCCGCGGGGGGACTGAAGCTTTCTTT. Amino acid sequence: CASSRGGTEAFF.

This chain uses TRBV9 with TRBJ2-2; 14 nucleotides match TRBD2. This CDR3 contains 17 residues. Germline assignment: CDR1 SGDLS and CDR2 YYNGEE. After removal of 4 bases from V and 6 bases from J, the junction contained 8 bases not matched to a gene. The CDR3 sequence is CASSHRLAGGVAGELFF. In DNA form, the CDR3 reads TGTGCCAGCAGCCACCGACTAGCGGGAGGGGTAGCCGGGGAGCTGTTTTTT.

The CDR3 region has the DNA TGTGCCAGTAGACCCCCGGGGGCGCGGGCCACTGAAGCTTTCTTT. The encoded protein is CASRPPGARATEAFF. This sequence joins TRBV19 and TRBJ1-1; the D gene is possibly TRBD1 (6 bases). The CDR3 spans 15 residues. V was cut by 6 bases and J by 4 bases, with 18 bases left in between. Per germline, CDR1 LNHDA and CDR2 SQIVND (reference sequence). The whole variable domain, filled in from reference TRBV19 and TRBJ1-1, reads DGGITQSPKYLFRKEGQNVTLSCEQNLNHDAMYWYRQDPGQGLRLIYYSQIVNDFQKGDIAEGYSVSREKKESFPLTVTSAQKNPTAFYLCASRPPGARATEAFFGQGTRLTVV.

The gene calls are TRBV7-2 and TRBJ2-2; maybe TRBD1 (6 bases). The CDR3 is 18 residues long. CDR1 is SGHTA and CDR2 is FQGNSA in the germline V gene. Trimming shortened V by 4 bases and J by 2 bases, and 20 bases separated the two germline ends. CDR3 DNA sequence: TGTGCCAGCAGCTCCTCATCCTGGACAGTAGTAAACACCGGGGAGCTGTTTTTT. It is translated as CASSSSSWTVVNTGELFF.

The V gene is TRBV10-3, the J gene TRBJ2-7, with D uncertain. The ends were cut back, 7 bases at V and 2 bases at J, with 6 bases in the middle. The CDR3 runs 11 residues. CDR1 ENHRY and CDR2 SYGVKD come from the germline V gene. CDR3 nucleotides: TGTGCCATCATGGAGACCTACGAGCAGTACTTC. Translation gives CAIMETYEQYF.

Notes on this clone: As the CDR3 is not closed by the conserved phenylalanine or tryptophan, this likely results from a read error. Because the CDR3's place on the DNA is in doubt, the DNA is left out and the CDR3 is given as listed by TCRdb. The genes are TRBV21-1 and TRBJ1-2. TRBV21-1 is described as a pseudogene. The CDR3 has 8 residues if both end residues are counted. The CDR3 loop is CASSKRPS.